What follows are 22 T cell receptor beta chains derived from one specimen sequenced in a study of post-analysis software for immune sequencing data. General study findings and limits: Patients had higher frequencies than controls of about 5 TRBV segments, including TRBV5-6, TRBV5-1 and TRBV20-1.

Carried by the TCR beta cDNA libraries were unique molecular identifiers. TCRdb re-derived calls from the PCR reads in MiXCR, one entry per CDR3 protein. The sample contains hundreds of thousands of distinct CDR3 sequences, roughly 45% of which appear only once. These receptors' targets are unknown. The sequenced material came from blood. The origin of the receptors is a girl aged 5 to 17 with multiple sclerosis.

The CDR3 nucleotides are TGTGCCAGCAGCAACCAGGTGAGCACTGAAGCTTTCTTT. It yields the protein CASSNQVSTEAFF. The genes are TRBV3-1 and TRBJ1-1; D remains ambiguous. CDR3 length equals 13 residues. Trimming left V 5 bases short and J 4 bases short, with 11 bases between. Germline V CDR1 and CDR2: LGHDT, YNNKEL (reference sequence).

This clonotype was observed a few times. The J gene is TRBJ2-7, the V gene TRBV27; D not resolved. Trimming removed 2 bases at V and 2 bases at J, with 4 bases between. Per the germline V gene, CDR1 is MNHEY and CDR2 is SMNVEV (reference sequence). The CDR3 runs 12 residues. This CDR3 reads CASSLPPYEQYF. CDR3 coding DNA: TGTGCCAGCAGTTTACCGCCCTACGAGCAGTACTTC.

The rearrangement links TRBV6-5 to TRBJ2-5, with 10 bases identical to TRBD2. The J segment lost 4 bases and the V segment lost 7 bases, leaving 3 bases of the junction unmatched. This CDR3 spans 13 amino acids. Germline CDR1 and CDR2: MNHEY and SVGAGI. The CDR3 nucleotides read TGTGCCAGCACTCCTAGCGGGAGAGAGACCCAGTACTTC. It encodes CASTPSGRETQYF.

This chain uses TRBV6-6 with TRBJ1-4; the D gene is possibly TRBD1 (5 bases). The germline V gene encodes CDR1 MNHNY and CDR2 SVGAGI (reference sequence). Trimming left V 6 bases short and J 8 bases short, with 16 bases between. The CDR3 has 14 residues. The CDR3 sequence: CASSQGHEGEKLFF. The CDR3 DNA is TGTGCCAGCAGCCAAGGGCATGAGGGGGAAAAACTGTTTTTT.

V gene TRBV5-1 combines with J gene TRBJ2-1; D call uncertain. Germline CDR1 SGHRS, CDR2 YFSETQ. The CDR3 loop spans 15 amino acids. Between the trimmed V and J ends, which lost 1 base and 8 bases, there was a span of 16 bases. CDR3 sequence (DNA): TGCGCCAGCAGCTTGAGCGTCTCGTCGGCATATGAGCAGTTCTTC. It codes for CASSLSVSSAYEQFF.

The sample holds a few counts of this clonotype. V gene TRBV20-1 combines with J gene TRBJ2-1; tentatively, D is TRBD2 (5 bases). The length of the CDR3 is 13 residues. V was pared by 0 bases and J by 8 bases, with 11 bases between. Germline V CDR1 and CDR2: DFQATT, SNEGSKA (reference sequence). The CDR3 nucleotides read TGCAGTGCTAGAGAGAGGGTTATCCATGAGCAGTTCTTC. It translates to CSARERVIHEQFF.

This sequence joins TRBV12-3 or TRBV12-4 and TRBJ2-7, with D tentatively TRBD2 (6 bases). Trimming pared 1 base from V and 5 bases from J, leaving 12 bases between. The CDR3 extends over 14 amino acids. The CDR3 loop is CASSLGVGRHEQYF. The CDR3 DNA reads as TGTGCCAGCAGTTTAGGGGTAGGGAGGCACGAGCAGTACTTC.

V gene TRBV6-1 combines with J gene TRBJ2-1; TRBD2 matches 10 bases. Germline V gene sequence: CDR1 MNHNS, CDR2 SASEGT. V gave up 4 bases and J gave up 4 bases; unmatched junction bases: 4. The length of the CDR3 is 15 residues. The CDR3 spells CASSVSSGSYNEQFF. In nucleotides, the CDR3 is TGTGCCAGCAGTGTTTCTAGCGGGAGTTACAATGAGCAGTTCTTC.

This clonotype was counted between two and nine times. The CDR3 region has the DNA TGTGCCAGCAGTTTAGGGGAGACCTACGAGCAGTACTTC. Amino acids: CASSLGETYEQYF. This chain links TRBV12-3 or TRBV12-4 with TRBJ2-7; D is possibly TRBD2 (5 bases). V was cut by 1 base and J by 2 bases, with 6 bases left in between. This CDR3 has 13 residues.

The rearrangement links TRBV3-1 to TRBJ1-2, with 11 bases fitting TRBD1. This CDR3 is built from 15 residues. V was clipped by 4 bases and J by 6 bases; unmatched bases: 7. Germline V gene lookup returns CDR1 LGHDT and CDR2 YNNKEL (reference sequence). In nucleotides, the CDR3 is TGTGCCAGCAGCCCCAGGGACAGGGGGGGTCATGGCTACACCTTC. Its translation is CASSPRDRGGHGYTF.

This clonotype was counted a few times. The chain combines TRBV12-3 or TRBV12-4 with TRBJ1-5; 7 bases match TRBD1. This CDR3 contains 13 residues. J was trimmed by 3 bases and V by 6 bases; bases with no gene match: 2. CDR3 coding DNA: TGTGCCAGCAGGGGACAGTCCAATCAGCCCCAGCATTTT. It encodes CASRGQSNQPQHF.

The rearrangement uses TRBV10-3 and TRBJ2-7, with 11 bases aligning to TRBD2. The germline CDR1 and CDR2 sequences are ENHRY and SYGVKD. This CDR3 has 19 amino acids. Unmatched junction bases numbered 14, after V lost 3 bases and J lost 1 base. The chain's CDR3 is CAISDRSGTSGSKSYEQYF. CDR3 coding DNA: TGTGCCATCAGTGACAGATCCGGGACTAGCGGATCGAAGTCCTACGAGCAGTACTTC.

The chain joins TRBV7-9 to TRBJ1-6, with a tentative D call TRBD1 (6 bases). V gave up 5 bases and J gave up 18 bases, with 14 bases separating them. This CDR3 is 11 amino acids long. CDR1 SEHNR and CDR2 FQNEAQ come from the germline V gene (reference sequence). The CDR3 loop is CASSTRGLPHF. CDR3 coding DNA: TGTGCCAGCAGCACCAGGGGCCTCCCCCACTTT.

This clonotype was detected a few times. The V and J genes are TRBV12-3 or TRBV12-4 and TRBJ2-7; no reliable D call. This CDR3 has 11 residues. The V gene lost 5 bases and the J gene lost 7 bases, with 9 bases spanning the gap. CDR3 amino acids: CASSTLGEQYF. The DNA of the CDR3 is TGTGCCAGCAGTACACTGGGTGAGCAGTACTTC.

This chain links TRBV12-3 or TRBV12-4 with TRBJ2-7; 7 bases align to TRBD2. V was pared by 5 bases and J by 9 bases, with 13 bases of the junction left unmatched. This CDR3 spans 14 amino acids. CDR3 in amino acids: CASSSRGLGTVQYF. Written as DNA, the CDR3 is TGTGCCAGCAGTAGCCGAGGACTAGGAACTGTGCAGTACTTC.

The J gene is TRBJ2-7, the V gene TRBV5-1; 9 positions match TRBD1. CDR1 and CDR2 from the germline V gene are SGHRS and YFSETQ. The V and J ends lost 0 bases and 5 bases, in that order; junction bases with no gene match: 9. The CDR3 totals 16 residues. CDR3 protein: CASSLGGQGLWDEQYF. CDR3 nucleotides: TGCGCCAGCAGCTTGGGGGGACAGGGCCTCTGGGACGAGCAGTACTTC.

This chain's CDR3 is CAISEGTSGNMDEQYF. CDR3 coding DNA: TGTGCCATCAGTGAGGGGACTAGCGGGAATATGGACGAGCAGTACTTC. J is TRBJ2-4 and V is TRBV10-3; 13 positions agree with TRBD2. The J call may be in error: the DNA end matches TRBJ2-7 better. This CDR3 has 16 residues. The germline V gene has CDR1 ENHRY and CDR2 SYGVKD.

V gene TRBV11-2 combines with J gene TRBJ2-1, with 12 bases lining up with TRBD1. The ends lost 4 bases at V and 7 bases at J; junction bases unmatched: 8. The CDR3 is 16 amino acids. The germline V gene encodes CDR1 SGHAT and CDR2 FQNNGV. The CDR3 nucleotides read TGTGCCAGCAGCTCCGTGGGACAGGGGGCGTGGAATGAGCAGTTCTTC. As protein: CASSSVGQGAWNEQFF.

The CDR3 region is CATSRAPRDRMKNEQFF. Written as DNA, the CDR3 is TGTGCCACCAGCAGAGCCCCAAGGGACAGGATGAAAAATGAGCAGTTCTTC. The V gene is TRBV15, the J gene TRBJ2-1, with 8 bases matching TRBD1. The CDR3 spans 17 residues. After removal of 1 base from V and 7 bases from J, the junction contained 12 bases not matched to a gene. Germline CDR1 LNHNV, CDR2 YYDKDF (reference sequence). Using reference TRBV15 and TRBJ2-1 for the parts outside the CDR3, the full variable domain is DAMVIQNPRYQVTQFGKPVTLSCSQTLNHNVMYWYQQKSSQAPKLLFHYYDKDFNNEADTPDNFQSRRPNTSFCFLDIRSPGLGDTAMYLCATSRAPRDRMKNEQFFGPGTRLTVL.

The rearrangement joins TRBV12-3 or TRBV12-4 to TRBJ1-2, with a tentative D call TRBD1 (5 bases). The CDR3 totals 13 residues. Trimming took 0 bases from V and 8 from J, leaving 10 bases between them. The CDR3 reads CASSLAGDQGYTF. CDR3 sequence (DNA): TGTGCCAGCAGTTTAGCAGGGGACCAGGGCTACACCTTC.

CDR3 sequence: CSARSAQTLRETQYF. The CDR3 bases are TGCAGCGCAAGATCCGCGCAGACCCTGAGGGAGACCCAGTACTTC. The V call is TRBV20-1, the J call TRBJ2-5; D gene unclear. The germline V gene encodes CDR1 DFQATT and CDR2 SNEGSKA (reference sequence). The CDR3 spans 15 residues.

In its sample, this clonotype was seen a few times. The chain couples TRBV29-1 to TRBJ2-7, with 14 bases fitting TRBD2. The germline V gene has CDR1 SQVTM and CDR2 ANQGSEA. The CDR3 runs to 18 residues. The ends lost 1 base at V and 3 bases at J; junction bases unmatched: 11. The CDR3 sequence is CSVEARLAGGSERYEQYF. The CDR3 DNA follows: TGCAGCGTTGAAGCGAGACTAGCGGGAGGGTCCGAGCGCTACGAGCAGTACTTC.